This record looks at one TCR beta chain sequence and its context. Antigen: not known. The sample originates from a study of shared clonotypes between healthy human individuals. General study findings and limits: Non-shared clonotypes showed lower generation probabilities than clonotypes common to all four donors.

Participating donors were healthy, HIV-negative adults free of recent acute infections or vaccinations. Measured with immunoSEQ multiplex PCR; TCRdb has only the in-frame clones, and not every one. Of roughly 1 million clones listed, 70% to 80% are singletons. V lost 7 bases, J lost 8 bases, and 9 bases stayed unmatched. The germline gives CDR1 SGHTA, CDR2 FQGNSA. The CDR3 spans 14 residues. Sequencing was done on a sample of memory CD4+ T cells from PBMCs. Subset specified: CD45RA-negative fraction. This chain connects TRBV7-2 to TRBJ2-1, with 9 bases matching TRBD2. This clonotype was obtained from a man between 18 and 35 years old in good health. Some clones in this sample may be carry-over from other donors' samples. The CDR3 loop is CASMRREGLYEQFF. The CDR3 coding sequence is TGTGCCAGCATGCGGCGGGAGGGCCTATATGAGCAGTTCTTC.